Presented here are 3 T cell receptor beta chains from one specimen sequenced in a study of T-cell memory formation after mild COVID-19. Using its own MiXCR run on the 5' RACE reads, TCRdb lists one record per CDR3 protein. Counted here are over 300,000 distinct CDR3 sequences, 20% to 25% occurring once; the ten biggest clones make up approximately 22%. The sequenced sample was PBMCs or a T cell subset sorted from them (not recorded which). These receptors were taken from a young man who had mild COVID-19 (a few samples of this study predate the infection). Cell type and time point are not known.

The V gene is TRBV18, the J gene TRBJ2-1; 13 bases map to TRBD2. The CDR3 has 15 residues. CDR1 and CDR2 from the germline V gene are KGHSH and LQKENI. V lost 3 bases, J lost 7 bases, and 3 bases stayed unmatched. The CDR3 protein is CASSPTSGGENEQFF. The CDR3 DNA follows: TGTGCCAGCTCACCCACTAGCGGGGGGGAGAATGAGCAGTTCTTC.

Only a few counts were recorded for this clonotype. V and J are TRBV7-9 and TRBJ2-1; TRBD2 is a possible D gene (5 bases). This CDR3 is 13 amino acids long. In germline, CDR1 is SEHNR, CDR2 FQNEAQ (reference sequence). V lost 10 bases, J lost 8 bases, and 18 bases lay in between. The CDR3: CATTEGNVHEQFF. CDR3 DNA: TGTGCCACTACAGAGGGTAATGTACATGAGCAGTTCTTC.

The chain uses TRBV28 and TRBJ1-5, with D perhaps TRBD1 (5 bases). The germline V gene encodes CDR1 MDHEN and CDR2 SYDVKM. Trimming shortened V by 6 bases and J by 3 bases, and 15 bases separated the two germline ends. CDR3 length equals 15 residues. CDR3 in DNA: TGTGCCAGCAGCCCCCATCAAGGGGACAATCAGCCCCAGCATTTT. Its protein product is CASSPHQGDNQPQHF. Together with reference TRBV28 and TRBJ1-5, the CDR3 gives the full variable domain: DVKVTQSSRYLVKRTGEKVFLECVQDMDHENMFWYRQDPGLGLRLIYFSYDVKMKEKGDIPEGYSVSREKKERFSLILESASTNQTSMYLCASSPHQGDNQPQHFGDGTRLSIL.